The TCR beta chain described here comes from a study of cytomegalovirus exposure and HLA in healthy donors. Across the study: The approximately 110 validation repertoires used a platform that matched the one used for the 550 to 800 first-cohort repertoires, as a later analysis reported. Points from the study as a whole: The majority of TCR sequences were rare, yet some public TCRs appeared in many donors. Investigators reported approximately 150 TCR beta chains as tied to cytomegalovirus.

About this clone itself: Its specificity is not known.

Germline V gene lookup returns CDR1 KGHSH and CDR2 LQKENI. The CDR3 sequence is 15 residues long. The V gene lost 3 bases and the J gene lost 0 bases, with 10 bases spanning the gap. Libraries were prepared by immunoSEQ multiplex PCR; TCRdb keeps only in-frame clonotypes and omits some of them. The sample records 100,000 to 150,000 clones, 80% to 90% being singletons. The donors were part of the roughly 120-subject validation cohort, which stood apart from the roughly 670-subject first cohort. V and J are TRBV18 and TRBJ2-3; the D gene is possibly TRBD1 (6 bases). The sample was PBMCs. The sequence came from a woman between 18 and 29 years old in good health and CMV-seronegative. The CDR3 sequence is CASSPRQDSTDTQYF. CDR3 nucleotide sequence: TGTGCCAGCTCACCGAGACAGGATAGCACAGATACGCAGTATTTT.